These 2 T cell receptor beta chains were all obtained from the same sample, sequenced in a study of CD8+ T cells in alopecia areata. Treatment specified: oral pan-JAK inhibitor, 5-10 mg twice daily. Reverse transcribed after extraction, RNA yielded cDNA as the sequencing template. Generated by immunoSEQ multiplex PCR, the TCRdb table keeps only in-frame clones and is missing some. The data contain 190,000 or so clones, about 60% of them singletons. The sequenced sample was CD8+ T cells sorted from blood, obtained at week 24, from a patient treated with tofacitinib. The origin of the receptors is a human donor with alopecia areata.

This clone was seen a few times. This chain joins TRBV28 and TRBJ2-1, with 10 bases identical to TRBD2. Trimming removed 4 bases from V and 8 bases from J; junction bases left unmatched: 8. This CDR3 is 15 amino acids long. Looked up from germline, CDR1 is MDHEN and CDR2 is SYDVKM. The CDR3 bases are TGTGCCAGCAGTTCCTTAGCGGGGGGCAGGGATGAGCAGTTCTTC. It translates to CASSSLAGGRDEQFF.

V and J are TRBV7-9 and TRBJ1-2, with D perhaps TRBD1 (5 bases). Trimming pared 7 bases from V and 3 bases from J, leaving 18 bases between. There are 15 residues in the CDR3. Germline V gene data show CDR1 as SEHNR and CDR2 as FQNEAQ (reference sequence). The CDR3: CASKSPRGGDYGYTF. The CDR3 DNA sequence: TGTGCCAGCAAATCCCCGAGAGGAGGGGACTATGGCTACACCTTC.